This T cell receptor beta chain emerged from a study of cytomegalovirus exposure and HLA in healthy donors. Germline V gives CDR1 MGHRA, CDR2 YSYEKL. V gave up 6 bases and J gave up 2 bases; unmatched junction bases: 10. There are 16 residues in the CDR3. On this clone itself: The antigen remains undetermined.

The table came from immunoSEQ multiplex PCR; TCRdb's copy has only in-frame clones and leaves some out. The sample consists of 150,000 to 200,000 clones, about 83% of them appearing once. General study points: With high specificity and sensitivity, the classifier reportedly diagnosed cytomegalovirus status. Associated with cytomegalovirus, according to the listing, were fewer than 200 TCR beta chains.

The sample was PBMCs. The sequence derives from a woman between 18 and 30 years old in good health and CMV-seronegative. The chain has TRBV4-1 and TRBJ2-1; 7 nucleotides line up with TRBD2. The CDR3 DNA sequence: TGCGCCAGCAGACCCGACCTAGCGGTACCCTACAATGAGCAGTTCTTC. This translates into CASRPDLAVPYNEQFF.